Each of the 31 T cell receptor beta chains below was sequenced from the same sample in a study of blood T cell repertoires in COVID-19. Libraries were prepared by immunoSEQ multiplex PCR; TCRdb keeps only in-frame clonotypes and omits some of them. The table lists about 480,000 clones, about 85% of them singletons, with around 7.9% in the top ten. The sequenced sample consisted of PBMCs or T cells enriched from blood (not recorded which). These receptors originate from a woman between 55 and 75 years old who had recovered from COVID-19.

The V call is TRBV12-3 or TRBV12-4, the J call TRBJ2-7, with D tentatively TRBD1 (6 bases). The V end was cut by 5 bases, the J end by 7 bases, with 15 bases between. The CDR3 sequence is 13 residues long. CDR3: CASSGKQGGEQYV. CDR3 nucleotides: TGTGCCAGCAGTGGCAAACAGGGTGGAGAGCAGTACGTC.

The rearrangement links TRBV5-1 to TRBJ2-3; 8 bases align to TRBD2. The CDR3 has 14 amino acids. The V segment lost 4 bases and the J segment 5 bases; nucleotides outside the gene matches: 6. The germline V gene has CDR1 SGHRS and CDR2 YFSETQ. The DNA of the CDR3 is TGCGCCAGCAGCACCGGGGGGGCAGGAGATACGCAGTATTTT. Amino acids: CASSTGGAGDTQYF.

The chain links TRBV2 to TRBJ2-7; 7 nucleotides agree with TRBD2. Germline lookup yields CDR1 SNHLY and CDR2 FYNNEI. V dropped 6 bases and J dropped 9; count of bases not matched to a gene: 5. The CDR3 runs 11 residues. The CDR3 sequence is CASRAGGTQYF. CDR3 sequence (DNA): TGTGCCAGCAGAGCCGGGGGGACGCAGTACTTC.

This CDR3 is CASPEGGTDTQYF. In DNA form, the CDR3 reads TGTGCCAGCCCCGAAGGCGGAACAGATACGCAGTATTTT. J is TRBJ2-3 and V is TRBV2; no clear D gene. Trimming took off 8 bases at V and 3 bases at J, with 12 bases between the two ends. This CDR3 contains 13 residues. Germline CDR1 reads SNHLY; CDR2 reads FYNNEI.

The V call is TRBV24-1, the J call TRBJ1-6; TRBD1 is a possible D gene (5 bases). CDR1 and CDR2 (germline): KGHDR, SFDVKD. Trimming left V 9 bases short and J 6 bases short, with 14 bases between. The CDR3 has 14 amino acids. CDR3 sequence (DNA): TGTGCCACCCGTGGCAGGGAATTTAATTCACCCCTCCACTTT. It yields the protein CATRGREFNSPLHF.

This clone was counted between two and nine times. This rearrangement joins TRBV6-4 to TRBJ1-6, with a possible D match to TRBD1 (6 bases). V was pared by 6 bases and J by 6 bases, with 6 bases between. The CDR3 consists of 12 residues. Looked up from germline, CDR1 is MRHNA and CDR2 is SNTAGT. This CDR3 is CASRQGNSPLHF. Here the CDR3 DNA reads TGTGCCAGCAGACAGGGTAATTCACCCCTCCACTTT.

DNA for the CDR3: TGTGCCAGTAGTATCTTATTGGGGGCTTCTAATCAGCCCCAGCATTTT. It translates to CASSILLGASNQPQHF. The chain links TRBV19 to TRBJ1-5; maybe TRBD1 (6 bases). V was shortened by 3 bases and J by 4 bases, with 16 bases between the two germline ends. Germline loops: CDR1 LNHDA, CDR2 SQIVND (reference sequence). The CDR3 spans 16 residues.

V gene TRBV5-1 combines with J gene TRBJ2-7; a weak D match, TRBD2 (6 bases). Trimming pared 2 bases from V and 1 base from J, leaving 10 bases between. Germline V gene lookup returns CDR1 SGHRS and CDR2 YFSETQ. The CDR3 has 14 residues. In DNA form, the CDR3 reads TGCGCCAGCAGCTTTGGAGGGGAGTCCTACGAGCAGTACGTC. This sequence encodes CASSFGGESYEQYV.

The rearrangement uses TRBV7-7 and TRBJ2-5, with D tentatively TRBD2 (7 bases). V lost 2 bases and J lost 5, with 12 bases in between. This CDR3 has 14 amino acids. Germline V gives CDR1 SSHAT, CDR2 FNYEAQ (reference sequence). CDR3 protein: CASSLSGGEETQYF. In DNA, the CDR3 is TGTGCCAGCAGCTTATCGGGGGGCGAGGAGACCCAGTACTTC.

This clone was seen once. The chain's CDR3 is CSVAITNTEAFF. CDR3 coding DNA: TGCAGCGTTGCTATCACGAACACTGAAGCTTTCTTT. The chain combines TRBV29-1 with TRBJ1-1; no firm D call. Germline V gene lookup returns CDR1 SQVTM and CDR2 ANQGSEA. The V end was cut by 4 bases, the J end by 1 base, with 7 bases between. CDR3 length: 12 amino acids.

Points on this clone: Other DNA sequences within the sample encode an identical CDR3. The CDR3 coding sequence is TGTGCCAGCAGCCAAGAAAGAGTCTATGGCTACACCTTC. Amino acid sequence: CASSQERVYGYTF. V is TRBV3-1 (or the pseudogene TRBV3-2) and J is TRBJ1-2; the D is unclear. V gave up 0 bases and J gave up 4 bases, with 6 bases separating them. The CDR3 loop spans 13 amino acids. Germline V gene lookup returns CDR1 LGHDT and CDR2 YNNKEL (reference sequence).

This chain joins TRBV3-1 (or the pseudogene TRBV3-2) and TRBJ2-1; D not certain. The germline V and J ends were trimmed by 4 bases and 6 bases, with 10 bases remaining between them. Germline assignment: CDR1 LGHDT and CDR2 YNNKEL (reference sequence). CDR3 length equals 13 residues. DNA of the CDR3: TGTGCCAGCAGCCCTACTGTCTCCAATGAGCAGTTCTTC. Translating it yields CASSPTVSNEQFF.

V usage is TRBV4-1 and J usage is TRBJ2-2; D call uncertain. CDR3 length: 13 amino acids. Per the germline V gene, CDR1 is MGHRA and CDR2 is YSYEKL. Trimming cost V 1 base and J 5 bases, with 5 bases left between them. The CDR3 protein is CASSQGYTGELFF. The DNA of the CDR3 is TGCGCCAGCAGCCAAGGCTATACCGGGGAGCTGTTTTTT.

The CDR3 nucleotides are TGTGCCAGCAGAAGGGACATTTATGGCTACACCTTC. It is translated as CASRRDIYGYTF. This rearrangement joins TRBV2 to TRBJ1-2; maybe TRBD1 (6 bases). Trimming pared 6 bases from V and 5 bases from J, leaving 10 bases between. Germline V lookup: CDR1 SNHLY, CDR2 FYNNEI. The CDR3 extends over 12 amino acids.

CDR3 region: CASSLPSVDTQYF. The DNA of the CDR3 is TGTGCCAGCAGCTTACCGAGCGTGGATACGCAGTATTTT. The rearrangement uses TRBV7-6 and TRBJ2-3; no clear D. Trimming cost V 2 bases and J 6 bases, with 9 bases left between them. The CDR3 spans 13 residues. Per germline, CDR1 SGHVS and CDR2 FNYEAQ.

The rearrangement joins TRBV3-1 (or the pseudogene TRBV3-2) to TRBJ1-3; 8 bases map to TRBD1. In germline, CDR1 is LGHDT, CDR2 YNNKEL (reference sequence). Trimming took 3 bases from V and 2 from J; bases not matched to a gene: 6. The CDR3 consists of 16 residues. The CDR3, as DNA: TGTGCCAGCAGCCAGAAACAGGGGGGCACTGGAAACACCATATATTTT. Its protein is CASSQKQGGTGNTIYF.

The CDR3 loop reads CASSIGQGAGELFF. CDR3 bases: TGTGCCAGTAGTATAGGCCAGGGCGCCGGGGAGCTGTTTTTT. V is TRBV19 and J is TRBJ2-2; possible D gene TRBD1, 5 bases. The length of the CDR3 is 14 residues. In germline, CDR1 is LNHDA, CDR2 SQIVND (reference sequence). V was shortened by 1 base and J by 6 bases, with 9 bases between the two germline ends.

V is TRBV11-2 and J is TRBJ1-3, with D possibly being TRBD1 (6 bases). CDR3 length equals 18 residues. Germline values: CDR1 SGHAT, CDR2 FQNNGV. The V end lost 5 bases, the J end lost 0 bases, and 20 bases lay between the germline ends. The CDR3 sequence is CASSLRHPTGPSGNTIYF. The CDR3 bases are TGTGCCAGCAGCCTACGGCACCCGACAGGTCCCTCTGGAAACACCATATATTTT.

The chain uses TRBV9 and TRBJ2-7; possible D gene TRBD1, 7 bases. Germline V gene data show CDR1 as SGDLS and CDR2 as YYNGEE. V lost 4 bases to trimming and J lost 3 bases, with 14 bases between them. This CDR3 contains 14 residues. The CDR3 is CASSPRGTDYEQYF. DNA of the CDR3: TGTGCCAGCAGCCCACGGGGGACAGACTACGAGCAGTACTTC.

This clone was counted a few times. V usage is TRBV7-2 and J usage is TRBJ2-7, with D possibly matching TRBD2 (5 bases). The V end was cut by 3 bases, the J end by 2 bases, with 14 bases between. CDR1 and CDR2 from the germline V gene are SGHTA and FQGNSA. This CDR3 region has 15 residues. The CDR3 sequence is CASSFGGSPAYEQYF. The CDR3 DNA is TGTGCCAGCAGCTTTGGTGGGAGCCCTGCCTACGAGCAGTACTTC.

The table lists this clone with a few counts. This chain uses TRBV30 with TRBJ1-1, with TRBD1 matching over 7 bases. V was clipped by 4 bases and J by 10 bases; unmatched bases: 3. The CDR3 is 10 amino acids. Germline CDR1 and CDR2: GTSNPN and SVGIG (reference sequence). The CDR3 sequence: CAWTRDRAFF. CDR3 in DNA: TGTGCCTGGACCCGGGACAGAGCTTTCTTT.

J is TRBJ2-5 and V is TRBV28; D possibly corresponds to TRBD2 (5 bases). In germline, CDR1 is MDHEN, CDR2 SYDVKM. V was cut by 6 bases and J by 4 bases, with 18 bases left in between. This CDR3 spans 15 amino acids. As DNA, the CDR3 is TGTGCCAGCAGACCGGGCCGCCCGGGGATAGAGACCCAGTACTTC. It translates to CASRPGRPGIETQYF.

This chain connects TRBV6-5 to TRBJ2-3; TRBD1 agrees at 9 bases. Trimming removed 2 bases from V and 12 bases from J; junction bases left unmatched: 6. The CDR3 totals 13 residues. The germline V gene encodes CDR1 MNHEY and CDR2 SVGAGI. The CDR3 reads CASSYTGTGNQYF. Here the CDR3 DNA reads TGTGCCAGCAGTTACACCGGGACAGGGAATCAGTATTTT.

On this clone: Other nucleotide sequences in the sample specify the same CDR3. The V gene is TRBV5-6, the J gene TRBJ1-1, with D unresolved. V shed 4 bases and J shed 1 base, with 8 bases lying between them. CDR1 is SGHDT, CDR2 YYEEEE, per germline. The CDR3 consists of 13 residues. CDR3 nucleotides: TGTGCCAGCAGCCTAGGAGGGAACACTGAAGCTTTCTTT. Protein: CASSLGGNTEAFF.

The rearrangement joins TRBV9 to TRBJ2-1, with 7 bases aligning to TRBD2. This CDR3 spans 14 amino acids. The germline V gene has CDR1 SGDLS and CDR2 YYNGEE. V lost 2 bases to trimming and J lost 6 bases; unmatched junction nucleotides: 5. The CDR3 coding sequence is TGTGCCAGCAGCGTTGGCGGGGGAGTCAATGAGCAGTTCTTC. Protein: CASSVGGGVNEQFF.

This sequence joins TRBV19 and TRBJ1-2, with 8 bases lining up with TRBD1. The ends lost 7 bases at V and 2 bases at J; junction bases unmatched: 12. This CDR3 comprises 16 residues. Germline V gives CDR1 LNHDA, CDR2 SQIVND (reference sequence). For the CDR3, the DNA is TGTGCCAGTAATCCCAGGGGGCTCACGGAGAACTATGGCTACACCTTC. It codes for CASNPRGLTENYGYTF.

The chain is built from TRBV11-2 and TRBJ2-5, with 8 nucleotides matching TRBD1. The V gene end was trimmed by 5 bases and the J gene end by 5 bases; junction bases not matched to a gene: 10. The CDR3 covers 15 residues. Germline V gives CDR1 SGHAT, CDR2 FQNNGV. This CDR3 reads CASSPTGVDGETQYF. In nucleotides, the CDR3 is TGTGCCAGCAGCCCGACAGGGGTCGATGGGGAGACCCAGTACTTC.

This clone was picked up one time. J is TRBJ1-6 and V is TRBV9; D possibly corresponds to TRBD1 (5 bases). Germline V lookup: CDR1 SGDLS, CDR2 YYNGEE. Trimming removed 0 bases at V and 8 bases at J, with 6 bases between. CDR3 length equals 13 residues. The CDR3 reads CASSVAGDSPLHF. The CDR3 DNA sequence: TGTGCCAGCAGCGTAGCGGGGGATTCACCCCTCCACTTT. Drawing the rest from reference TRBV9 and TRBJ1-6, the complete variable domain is DSGVTQTPKHLITATGQRVTLRCSPRSGDLSVYWYQQSLDQGLQFLIQYYNGEERAKGNILERFSAQQFPDLHSELNLSSLELGDSALYFCASSVAGDSPLHFGNGTRLTVT.

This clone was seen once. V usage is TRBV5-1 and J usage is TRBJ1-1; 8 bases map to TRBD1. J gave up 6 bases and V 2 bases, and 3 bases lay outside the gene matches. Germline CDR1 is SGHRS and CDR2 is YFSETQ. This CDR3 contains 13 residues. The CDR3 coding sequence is TGCGCCAGCAGCTTACAGGGGGTTGCTGAAGCTTTCTTT. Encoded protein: CASSLQGVAEAFF.

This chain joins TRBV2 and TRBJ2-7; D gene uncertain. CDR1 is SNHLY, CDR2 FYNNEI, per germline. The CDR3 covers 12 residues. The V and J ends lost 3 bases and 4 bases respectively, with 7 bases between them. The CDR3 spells CASSEIRYEQYV. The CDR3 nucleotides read TGTGCCAGCAGTGAGATCCGGTACGAGCAGTACGTC.

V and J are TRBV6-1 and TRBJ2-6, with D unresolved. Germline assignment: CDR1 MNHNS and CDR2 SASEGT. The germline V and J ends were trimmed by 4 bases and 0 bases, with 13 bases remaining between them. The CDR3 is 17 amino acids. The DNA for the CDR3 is TGTGCCAGCAGTGCCTATGGTGGTAGCTCTGGGGCCAACGTCCTGACTTTC. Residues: CASSAYGGSSGANVLTF.